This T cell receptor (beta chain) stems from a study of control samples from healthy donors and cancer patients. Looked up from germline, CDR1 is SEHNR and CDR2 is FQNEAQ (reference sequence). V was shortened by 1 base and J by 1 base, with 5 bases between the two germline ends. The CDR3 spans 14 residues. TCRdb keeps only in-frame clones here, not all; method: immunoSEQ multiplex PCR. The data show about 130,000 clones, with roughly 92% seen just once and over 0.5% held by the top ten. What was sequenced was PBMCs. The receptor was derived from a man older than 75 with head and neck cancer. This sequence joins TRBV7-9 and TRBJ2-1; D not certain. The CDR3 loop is CASSLGESYNEQFF. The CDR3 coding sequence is TGTGCCAGCAGCTTAGGGGAATCCTACAATGAGCAGTTCTTC.